The rows below give T cell receptor beta chains drawn from one sample of a study of CXCR3-negative and CXCR3-positive naive CD8 T cells. Reprocessing the 5' RACE reads, TCRdb reports a single entry for every CDR3 protein and omits DNA. The repertoire table contains some 130,000 distinct CDR3 sequences. The sequenced sample consisted of naive CXCR3- CD8+ T cells from blood. The receptors shown here come from a human donor in good health. Some clones in this sample may be carry-over from other donors' samples. CDR3s include the opening cysteine and the closing phenylalanine or tryptophan.

V: TRBV7-9
J: TRBJ2-1
CDR3: CASSLKSYNEQFF

V: TRBV5-1
J: TRBJ2-5
CDR3: CASSGLGLETQYF

V: TRBV7-9
J: TRBJ1-1
CDR3: CASSLFSQDTEAFF

V: TRBV9
J: TRBJ2-1
CDR3: CASGGQTSYNEQFF

V: TRBV15
J: TRBJ1-5
CDR3: CATSPSAQRNQPQHF

V: TRBV27
J: TRBJ1-2
CDR3: CASSLEGTGGLYGYTF

V: TRBV29-1
J: TRBJ2-5
CDR3: CSVPLQHETQYF

V: TRBV21-1
J: TRBJ2-7
CDR3: CASSITGRDRFPYEQYF

V: TRBV2
J: TRBJ2-7
CDR3: CASSEFRPQYEQYF

V: TRBV10-3
J: TRBJ2-7
CDR3: CAISESIGLDTTVEQYF

V: TRBV6-5
J: TRBJ2-2
CDR3: CASSYSVYGLNTGELFF

V: TRBV12-3/TRBV12-4
J: TRBJ2-5
CDR3: CASSLARAGMGETQYF

V: TRBV28
J: TRBJ2-5
CDR3: CASNSGQAQETQYF

V: TRBV7-6
J: TRBJ1-2
CDR3: CASSLGTGRLSYGYTF

V: TRBV12-3/TRBV12-4
J: TRBJ2-1
CDR3: CASSSTSRVVTEQFF

V: TRBV12-3/TRBV12-4
J: TRBJ1-2
CDR3: CASSSPLGTDYGYTF

V: TRBV10-3
J: TRBJ2-7
CDR3: CAIRESGTEDYEQYF

V: TRBV29-1
J: TRBJ2-7
CDR3: CSVEELGTEAYEQYF

V: TRBV12-3/TRBV12-4
J: TRBJ2-5
CDR3: CASSPLHTKETQYF

V: TRBV20-1
J: TRBJ2-7
CDR3: CSARDGVNYEQYF

V: TRBV14
J: TRBJ2-7
CDR3: CASSDPGALYEQYF

V: TRBV7-9
J: TRBJ1-4
CDR3: CASSRALRGTNEKLFF

V: TRBV29-1
J: TRBJ2-7
CDR3: CSVEDGTGEANEQYF

V: TRBV24-1
J: TRBJ2-1
CDR3: CATSGRSSYNEQFF

V: TRBV6-5
J: TRBJ2-7
CDR3: CASSYRVSEQYF

V: TRBV20-1
J: TRBJ2-3
CDR3: CSARAIGEGAVTDTQYF

V: TRBV6-2/TRBV6-3
J: TRBJ2-7
CDR3: CASSPGTSVHEQYF

V: TRBV28
J: TRBJ2-2
CDR3: CASSLGQRFGGELFF

V: TRBV11-3
J: TRBJ2-7
CDR3: CASSLTSVAGVYEQYF

V: TRBV7-9
J: TRBJ1-5
CDR3: CASSPGTNQPQHF

V: TRBV25-1
J: TRBJ1-1
CDR3: CASSTGSTEAFF

V: TRBV3-1
J: TRBJ2-7
CDR3: CASSQELAGDEQYF

V: TRBV4-3
J: TRBJ2-1
CDR3: CASSQNLGAYNEQFF

V: TRBV6-6
J: TRBJ2-3
CDR3: CASKQLAGITDTQYF

V: TRBV4-2
J: TRBJ2-5
CDR3: CASSPETRSQETQYF

V: TRBV13
J: TRBJ1-2
CDR3: CASSQGPLGYTF

V: TRBV7-9
J: TRBJ2-1
CDR3: CASSSPSGRADSYNEQFF

V: TRBV3-1
J: TRBJ2-3
CDR3: CASSLITDTQYF

V: TRBV7-9
J: TRBJ2-3
CDR3: CASSGEFSTDTQYF

V: TRBV6-6
J: TRBJ2-7
CDR3: CASSYSKGLMEEQYF

V: TRBV28
J: TRBJ2-2
CDR3: CASSLLGTDRTGELFF

V: TRBV7-6
J: TRBJ2-3
CDR3: CASSFAPSTDTQYF

V: TRBV4-1
J: TRBJ1-2
CDR3: CASSQGLRYGYTF

V: TRBV12-3/TRBV12-4
J: TRBJ2-3
CDR3: CASKFRGCTDTQYF

V: TRBV29-1
J: TRBJ2-3
CDR3: CSVVGLAVTDTQYF

V: TRBV4-3
J: TRBJ1-2
CDR3: CASSQGVQFNYGYTF